Only one count was recorded for the clone carrying this TCR beta chain. Its target is unknown. The record originates from a study of OX40 agonist ivuxolimab in advanced cancers. Looking at the study overall: The mean age was roughly 60 years, ranging from 23 to 79, with around four fifths of participants male. A partial response was reached by three patients: one with hepatocellular carcinoma and two with cutaneous melanoma. Whole-study results and caveats: Average numbers of expanded clones were greater in CD8+ T cells than in CD4+. Within 6 weeks, CD4+ and CD8+ blood T cells expanded clonally at 0.1 to 3.0 mg/kg.

Trimming took 2 bases from V and 7 from J, leaving 20 bases between them. The germline gives CDR1 SQVTM, CDR2 ANQGSEA. This CDR3 spans 15 amino acids. The assay was immunoSEQ multiplex PCR, and TCRdb's table has in-frame clones only and misses some. The sample has around 15,000 clones, less than 90% seen once. This receptor was identified in an adult with an advanced solid tumor such as melanoma, head and neck, liver or kidney cancer. This chain links TRBV29-1 with TRBJ1-2; tentative D call: TRBD1 (5 bases). The sample was CD4+ or CD8+ T cells sorted from blood, taken in a trial of the OX40 agonist ivuxolimab. CDR3 loop: CSVEPLGGEYRGYTF. For the CDR3, the DNA is TGCAGCGTTGAACCCTTGGGGGGGGAGTATCGTGGCTACACCTTC.